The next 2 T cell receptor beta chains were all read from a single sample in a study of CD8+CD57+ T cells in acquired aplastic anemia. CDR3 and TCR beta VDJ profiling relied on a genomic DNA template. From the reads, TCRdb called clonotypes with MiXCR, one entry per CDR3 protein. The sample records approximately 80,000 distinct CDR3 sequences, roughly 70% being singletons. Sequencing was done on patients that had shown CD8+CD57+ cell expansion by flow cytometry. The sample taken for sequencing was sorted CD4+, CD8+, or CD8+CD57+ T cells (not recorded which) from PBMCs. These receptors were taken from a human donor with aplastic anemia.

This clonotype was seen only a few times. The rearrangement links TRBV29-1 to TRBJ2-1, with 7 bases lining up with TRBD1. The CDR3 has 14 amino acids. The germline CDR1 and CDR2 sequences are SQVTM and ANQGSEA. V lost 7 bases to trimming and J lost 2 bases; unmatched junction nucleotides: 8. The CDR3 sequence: CSATRTGAYNEQFF. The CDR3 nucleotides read TGCAGCGCAACACGGACAGGAGCCTACAATGAGCAGTTCTTC.

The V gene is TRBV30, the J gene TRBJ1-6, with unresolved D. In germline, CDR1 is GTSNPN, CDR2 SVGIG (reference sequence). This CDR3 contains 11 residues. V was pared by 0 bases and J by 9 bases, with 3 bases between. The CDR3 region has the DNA TGTGCCTGGAGTGTCGGTTCACCCCTCCACTTT. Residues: CAWSVGSPLHF.